These 27 T cell receptor beta chains were sequenced from one sample in a study of blood T cells in healthy people across ages. Together with a sample-barcoded 5' primer, a J-beta primer mix was included in a second PCR lasting roughly 7 to 11 cycles. TCRdb called the 5' RACE reads again in MiXCR, with one record for every CDR3 protein. The table has fewer than 2,000,000 distinct CDR3 sequences, about 32% seen once; the top ten hold approximately 10%. Sequenced input: blood. These receptors came from a woman aged 25 to 39 in good health.

CDR3 residues: CSASRGDGRTFYTF. The DNA of the CDR3 is TGCAGTGCCAGCCGGGGCGACGGGCGCACCTTCTACACCTTC. The rearrangement joins TRBV20-1 to TRBJ1-2, with TRBD1 as a possible D gene (5 bases). CDR3 length equals 14 residues. V lost 6 bases, J lost 10 bases, and 24 bases lay in between. Germline CDR1 and CDR2: DFQATT and SNEGSKA (reference sequence).

V usage is TRBV7-8 and J usage is TRBJ2-4, with D hard to call. Near its end, the DNA agrees better with TRBJ2-7, so the J call may be wrong. From germline, CDR1 is SGHVS and CDR2 FQNEAQ. CDR3 size: 14 residues. The DNA for the CDR3 is TGTGCCAGCAGCTTCACCGCACTCTCCTACGAGCAGTACTTC. Translating it yields CASSFTALSYEQYF.

This clonotype was counted a few times. This chain links TRBV13 with TRBJ2-7, with 12 bases lining up with TRBD2. The germline CDR1 and CDR2 sequences are PRHDT and FYEKMQ (reference sequence). CDR3 size: 14 residues. The J segment lost 7 bases and the V segment lost 5 bases, leaving 6 bases of the junction unmatched. CDR3 in DNA: TGTGCCAGCAGCCCCACTAGCGGGGGGCCGGAGCAGTACTTC. Translating gives CASSPTSGGPEQYF.

This chain uses TRBV20-1 with TRBJ2-1; 7 nucleotides match TRBD2. The CDR3 runs to 15 residues. Losses at the gene ends were 3 bases for V and 6 bases for J; bases not matched to a gene: 11. CDR1 and CDR2 (germline): DFQATT, SNEGSKA (reference sequence). This CDR3 is CSARTGTTLGNEQFF. The CDR3 region has the DNA TGCAGTGCTAGGACCGGGACTACCCTCGGCAATGAGCAGTTCTTC.

Ten or more counts support this clonotype. The rearrangement links TRBV12-3 or TRBV12-4 to TRBJ2-1; D is possibly TRBD2 (7 bases). The ends were cut back, 6 bases at V and 7 bases at J, with 16 bases in the middle. The length of the CDR3 is 14 residues. The CDR3 protein is CASSFSGGHNEQFF. The CDR3 DNA is TGTGCCAGCAGCTTTTCGGGGGGCCATAATGAGCAGTTCTTC.

This clonotype was found a few times. This sequence joins TRBV3-1 and TRBJ2-7; TRBD1 is a possible D gene (6 bases). The CDR3 extends over 16 amino acids. V was pared by 4 bases and J by 0 bases, with 16 bases between. Germline CDR1 is LGHDT and CDR2 is YNNKEL (reference sequence). CDR3 bases: TGTGCCAGCAGCCCATTAGGTGGACAGAGCTCCTACGAGCAGTACTTC. Encoded protein: CASSPLGGQSSYEQYF.

This clonotype has a handful of counts. This chain connects TRBV27 to TRBJ2-7; TRBD2 might be the D (5 bases). This CDR3 region has 14 residues. V was shortened by 5 bases and J by 0 bases, with 11 bases between the two germline ends. The germline CDR1 and CDR2 sequences are MNHEY and SMNVEV (reference sequence). CDR3 bases: TGTGCCAGCAGTGAGGGTATTGACTCCTACGAGCAGTACTTC. Residues: CASSEGIDSYEQYF.

This chain connects TRBV4-2 to TRBJ2-5; TRBD2 aligns across 11 bases. Germline assignment: CDR1 LGHNA and CDR2 YNFKEQ. CDR3 length: 16 residues. V gave up 4 bases and J gave up 3 bases; unmatched junction bases: 7. CDR3 in amino acids: CASSPRRGLAEETQYF. Written as DNA, the CDR3 is TGTGCCAGCAGCCCCCGCCGGGGACTAGCGGAAGAGACCCAGTACTTC.

The V and J genes are TRBV4-2 and TRBJ2-1; D not resolved. The V gene's germline CDR1 is LGHNA and CDR2 YNFKEQ. Between the trimmed V and J ends, which lost 0 bases and 8 bases, there was a span of 17 bases. This CDR3 has 16 amino acids. In nucleotides, the CDR3 is TGTGCCAGCAGCCAAGAGGGGTTAGAACATAGGGATGAGCAGTTCTTC. Amino acid sequence: CASSQEGLEHRDEQFF.

This chain connects TRBV5-4 to TRBJ1-1; possible D gene TRBD1, 5 bases. With 0 bases removed from V and 2 bases from J, the gap between germline ends came to 11 bases. The CDR3 runs to 15 residues. The germline V gene has CDR1 SGHNT and CDR2 YYREEE (reference sequence). CDR3 coding DNA: TGTGCCAGCAGCTTGGAGGGGACCCATAACACTGAAGCTTTCTTT. Amino acid sequence: CASSLEGTHNTEAFF.

The sample holds a few counts of this clonotype. The chain recombines TRBV6-5 with TRBJ2-3; a weak D match, TRBD1 (6 bases). Trimming removed 5 bases from V and 2 bases from J, with 14 bases in between. The CDR3 covers 15 residues. Germline V gives CDR1 MNHEY, CDR2 SVGAGI. CDR3 DNA sequence: TGTGCCAGCAGTCGAAGGGACACCGACACAGATACGCAGTATTTT. It encodes CASSRRDTDTDTQYF.

This rearrangement joins TRBV12-5 to TRBJ2-3; 10 bases align to TRBD2. Germline V gene lookup returns CDR1 LGHNT and CDR2 FRNRAP. Trimming removed 2 bases from V and 4 bases from J; junction bases left unmatched: 6. The length of the CDR3 is 16 residues. CDR3 DNA: TGTGCTAGTGGTTTGTCGGGACTAGCGACCCCAGATACGCAGTATTTT. As protein: CASGLSGLATPDTQYF. Full variable domain (remainder filled in from reference TRBV12-5 and TRBJ2-3): DARVTQTPRHKVTEMGQEVTMRCQPILGHNTVFWYRQTMMQGLELLAYFRNRAPLDDSGMPKDRFSAEMPDATLATLKIQPSEPRDSAVYFCASGLSGLATPDTQYFGPGTRLTVL.

This rearrangement joins TRBV2 to TRBJ2-7; tentatively, D is TRBD1 (5 bases). Germline CDR1 reads SNHLY; CDR2 reads FYNNEI. The CDR3 totals 14 residues. V lost 3 bases to trimming and J lost 12 bases, with 21 bases between them. The CDR3 region has the DNA TGTGCCAGCAGTGAGAGCTTACAGGTTGAGACCCGGTACTTC. Its protein is CASSESLQVETRYF.

This clonotype was seen many times. The J gene is TRBJ2-3, the V gene TRBV7-2; D assignment may be TRBD1 or TRBD2 (6 bases each). The germline V gene has CDR1 SGHTA and CDR2 FQGNSA. The CDR3 sequence is 14 residues long. V lost 1 base and J lost 5, with 10 bases in between. The CDR3 nucleotides are TGTGCCAGCAGCTTAGGGGGGGCTGAAGATACGCAGTATTTT. Encoded protein: CASSLGGAEDTQYF.

The rearrangement uses TRBV18 and TRBJ2-3, with D perhaps TRBD1 (6 bases). V lost 3 bases, J lost 3 bases, and 16 bases lay in between. The CDR3 is 16 residues long. The germline V gene encodes CDR1 KGHSH and CDR2 LQKENI. The CDR3 DNA is TGTGCCAGCTCACCGACTACCCAGGGGCCAACAGATACGCAGTATTTT. Protein sequence: CASSPTTQGPTDTQYF.

This clonotype showed up just a few times. This chain joins TRBV9 and TRBJ2-1, with TRBD1 identical over 10 bases. Germline V gene lookup returns CDR1 SGDLS and CDR2 YYNGEE. The CDR3 is made up of 16 amino acids. The V gene end was trimmed by 2 bases and the J gene end by 9 bases; junction bases not matched to a gene: 11. The CDR3 is CASSVGVGTGEVEQFF. The CDR3 nucleotides read TGTGCCAGCAGCGTCGGGGTCGGGACAGGGGAGGTTGAGCAGTTCTTC.

This clonotype has only a few counts. The chain employs TRBV2 and TRBJ2-1, with 8 bases lining up with TRBD2. The junction had 6 bases not matched to a gene; V was cut back by 6 bases and J by 5 bases. Germline V gene data show CDR1 as SNHLY and CDR2 as FYNNEI. This CDR3 contains 14 residues. The CDR3 loop reads CASRRAGANNEQFF. CDR3 DNA sequence: TGTGCCAGCAGGCGAGCGGGAGCAAACAATGAGCAGTTCTTC.

The V and J genes are TRBV20-1 and TRBJ2-7, with 8 bases fitting TRBD2. The germline V gene has CDR1 DFQATT and CDR2 SNEGSKA (reference sequence). The CDR3 sequence is 17 residues long. J was trimmed by 2 bases and V by 6 bases; bases with no gene match: 18. CDR3 sequence: CSAPGTSGRLVPYEQYF. For the CDR3, the DNA is TGCAGTGCCCCAGGGACTAGTGGGAGGTTAGTCCCCTACGAGCAGTACTTC.

The V and J genes are TRBV5-5 and TRBJ2-3; TRBD2 agrees at 9 bases. V gave up 0 bases and J gave up 7 bases; unmatched junction bases: 6. The germline CDR1 and CDR2 sequences are SGHKS and YYEKEE (reference sequence). This CDR3 is built from 15 residues. The CDR3 nucleotides are TGTGCCAGCAGCTTGGTCGGCGGGGGGGGCCATACGCAGTATTTT. Its protein product is CASSLVGGGGHTQYF. Based on the CDR3 plus reference TRBV5-5 and TRBJ2-3, the full variable domain is DAGVTQSPTHLIKTRGQQVTLRCSPISGHKSVSWYQQVLGQGPQFIFQYYEKEERGRGNFPDRFSARQFPNYSSELNVNALLLGDSALYLCASSLVGGGGHTQYFGPGTRLTVL.

This clonotype was seen at least ten times. The chain carries TRBV20-1 and TRBJ2-5; 7 bases align to TRBD2. CDR1 is DFQATT, CDR2 SNEGSKA, per germline (reference sequence). Trimming at V came to 4 bases and at J to 5 bases, leaving 10 bases not matched to a gene. This CDR3 contains 14 residues. In DNA form, the CDR3 reads TGCAGTGCTACTGCGGGGGTCGGGCGGGAGACCCAGTACTTC. This gives the protein CSATAGVGRETQYF.

This clonotype appeared a few times. The V and J genes are TRBV12-3 or TRBV12-4 and TRBJ2-5, with 8 bases lining up with TRBD2. The CDR3 extends over 14 amino acids. Unmatched junction bases numbered 12, after V lost 10 bases and J lost 5 bases. As DNA, the CDR3 is TGTGCCACCGCGCGGGGGGCTTTTACGGAGACCCAGTACTTC. Protein sequence: CATARGAFTETQYF.

This clonotype has just a few counts. The gene calls are TRBV4-2 and TRBJ1-4, with D perhaps matching TRBD1 (6 bases). This CDR3 spans 17 amino acids. V lost 0 bases, J lost 7 bases, and 18 bases lay in between. The germline V gene encodes CDR1 LGHNA and CDR2 YNFKEQ. CDR3 residues: CASSQDGGGGRGEKLFF. The CDR3 DNA reads as TGTGCCAGCAGCCAAGATGGCGGCGGGGGGCGGGGTGAAAAACTGTTTTTT.

The chain recombines TRBV20-1 with TRBJ2-3; 7 nucleotides align to TRBD2. CDR1 and CDR2 (germline): DFQATT, SNEGSKA (reference sequence). This CDR3 is built from 15 residues. Trimming removed 3 bases from V and 4 bases from J; junction bases left unmatched: 10. This chain's CDR3 is CSASWGSGQADTQYF. In nucleotides, the CDR3 is TGCAGTGCTAGTTGGGGTAGCGGGCAGGCAGATACGCAGTATTTT.

This clonotype was detected a few times. The CDR3 region has the DNA TGTGCCAGCTTTGCCGGGGGCGGGGGCTACAATGAGCAGTTCTTC. This sequence encodes CASFAGGGGYNEQFF. The chain employs TRBV12-3 or TRBV12-4 and TRBJ2-1; weak D call: TRBD2 (7 bases). This CDR3 has 15 amino acids. Trimming removed 8 bases at V and 3 bases at J, with 17 bases between.

The chain joins TRBV5-1 to TRBJ2-5; D is perhaps TRBD1 or TRBD2 (5 bases each). This CDR3 is 14 amino acids long. Trimming took off 4 bases at V and 1 base at J, with 11 bases between the two ends. Germline loops: CDR1 SGHRS, CDR2 YFSETQ. The CDR3 DNA is TGCGCCAGCAGCACCAGGGACCTCCAAGAGACCCAGTACTTC. This codes for CASSTRDLQETQYF. Full variable domain (missing parts from reference TRBV5-1 and TRBJ2-5): KAGVTQTPRYLIKTRGQQVTLSCSPISGHRSVSWYQQTPGQGLQFLFEYFSETQRNKGNFPGRFSGRQFSNSRSEMNVSTLELGDSALYLCASSTRDLQETQYFGPGTRLLVL.

The chain employs TRBV4-2 and TRBJ2-5; D call uncertain. V lost 0 bases, J lost 2 bases, and 7 bases lay in between. This CDR3 spans 14 amino acids. Germline V CDR1 and CDR2: LGHNA, YNFKEQ. CDR3 region: CASSQEELQETQYF. CDR3 DNA: TGTGCCAGCAGCCAAGAAGAGCTGCAAGAGACCCAGTACTTC.

This rearrangement joins TRBV20-1 to TRBJ1-3; D is uncertain. The V end lost 6 bases, the J end lost 0 bases, and 12 bases lay between the germline ends. Germline V gene lookup returns CDR1 DFQATT and CDR2 SNEGSKA (reference sequence). CDR3 size: 14 residues. As DNA, the CDR3 is TGCAGTGCGCTTTTCCCGGACTCTGGAAACACCATATATTTT. Its translation: CSALFPDSGNTIYF.